This T cell receptor beta chain was documented in a study of shared clonotypes between healthy human individuals. The wider study: Each donor's CD8 memory used one plate, CD8 naive two, each CD4 subset three. Study-wide results and caveats: An expected dependence of interdonor clonotype sharing on sequencing depth was noted. Among the subsets, naive ones generally showed larger estimated richness than memory ones.

Points on this clone: The antigen is unknown.

Here immunoSEQ multiplex PCR was the method, and the copy in TCRdb shows in-frame clones only, minus some. The sample has fewer than 2.5 million clones, 93% seen once; the top ten hold more than 0.35%. A split of CD4+ cells into CD45RA+ naive and CD45RA-negative memory subsets was performed. The sample was naive CD4+ T cells from PBMCs. Described subset: CD45RA+ positively selected. This clonotype was sampled from a man aged 18 to 30 in good health. Some clones in this sample may be carry-over from other donors' samples.

CDR3 in amino acids: CSAQRQGVHEQYF. CDR3 nucleotides: TGCAGCGCCCAAAGGCAGGGGGTTCACGAGCAGTACTTC. This sequence joins TRBV29-1 and TRBJ2-7, with 7 bases that match TRBD1. The ends lost 7 bases at V and 5 bases at J; junction bases unmatched: 11. The germline V gene has CDR1 SQVTM and CDR2 ANQGSEA. The CDR3 is 13 amino acids.